This T cell receptor (beta chain) was found in a study of blood T cell repertoires in COVID-19. This CDR3 has 15 amino acids. Germline values: CDR1 SGHRS, CDR2 YFSETQ. Trimming left V 0 bases short and J 3 bases short, with 13 bases between. Here immunoSEQ multiplex PCR was the method, and the copy in TCRdb shows in-frame clones only, minus some. Of 330,000 or so clones listed, roughly 90% are singletons. This clonotype was obtained from a man aged 25-45 years with COVID-19, enrolled during active disease. This rearrangement joins TRBV5-1 to TRBJ2-7; D gene uncertain. The specimen sequenced was peripheral blood. CDR3: CASSLALGSHYEQYF. As DNA, the CDR3 is TGCGCCAGCAGCTTGGCCCTAGGCAGTCACTACGAGCAGTACTTC.